This is a list of T cell receptor beta chains from one sample in a study of T cells in Graves' hyperthyroidism and ophthalmopathy. TCRdb analysed the multiplex PCR reads with MiXCR anew, one entry per CDR3 protein. The sample records approximately 620,000 distinct CDR3 sequences, approximately 15% being singletons. Sequenced: blood. The receptors come from a woman in her 40s with Graves' ophthalmopathy. The CDR3 runs from the conserved cysteine through the conserved F or W. Each record gives: J gene, clone size, V gene, CDR3 length, D gene, CDR3 protein, CDR3 DNA. A D gene is named only where the DNA matches it firmly. The listing skips clone size in some rows; elsewhere it reads once, few, many or a size class.

>TRBJ2-3|many|TRBV20-1|18|NA
CSACRRLAGTLDTDTQYF
TGCAGTGCCTGCCGCAGGTTGGCGGGGACCCTGGACACAGATACGCAGTATTTT
>TRBJ2-7|many|TRBV12-3/TRBV12-4|16|NA
CASSGAFDRLTYEQYF
TGTGCCAGCTCCGGGGCGTTTGACAGATTAACCTACGAGCAGTACTTC
>TRBJ2-1|many|TRBV2|16|NA
CASIGRGAISYNEQFF
TGTGCCAGCATCGGAAGAGGAGCGATCTCCTACAATGAGCAGTTCTTC
>TRBJ2-5|many|TRBV12-3/TRBV12-4|14|NA
CASSLQPTQETQYF
TGTGCCAGCAGCCTGCAACCGACCCAAGAGACCCAGTACTTC
>TRBJ1-1|many|TRBV28|14|NA
CASSWVGRALEAFF
TGTGCCAGCAGTTGGGTCGGCAGGGCGCTTGAAGCTTTCTTT
>TRBJ2-5|many|TRBV3-1|14|NA
CASTTRDLYRAQYF
TGTGCCAGCACAACTCGGGACCTGTATCGGGCCCAGTACTTC
>TRBJ2-3|many|TRBV6-5|14|NA
CASSYPPSTDTQYF
TGTGCCAGCAGTTATCCTCCTAGCACAGATACGCAGTATTTT
>TRBJ2-7|many|TRBV7-9|11|NA
CASSFLTEQYF
TGTGCCAGCAGCTTTCTCACGGAGCAGTACTTC
>TRBJ2-7|NA|TRBV6-2/TRBV6-3|15|TRBD1
CASRPGTAENYEQYF
TGTGCCAGCAGACCCGGGACAGCAGAAAACTACGAGCAGTACTTC
>TRBJ1-2|once|TRBV3-1|13|TRBD1
CASSQTGANGYTF
TGTGCCAGCAGCCAGACAGGGGCCAACGGCTACACCTTC
>TRBJ2-3|NA|TRBV6-1|18|TRBD2
CASSFRLAGGLNTDTQYF
TGTGCCAGCAGTTTTCGACTAGCGGGGGGACTTAACACAGATACGCAGTATTTT
>TRBJ2-6|few|TRBV7-8|15|TRBD2
CASSLGGFGANVLTF
TGTGCCAGCAGCTTGGGAGGGTTTGGGGCCAACGTCCTGACTTTC
>TRBJ1-6|many|TRBV5-1|18|NA
CASRSSSNPRDGNSPLHF
TGCGCCAGCCGGAGCAGTTCTAACCCCAGGGATGGGAATTCACCCCTCCACTTT
>TRBJ1-5|NA|TRBV2|14|TRBD1
CASRTGGRSQPQHF
TGTGCCAGCAGGACAGGGGGCCGCTCTCAGCCCCAGCATTTT
>TRBJ2-2|many|TRBV11-2|16|NA
CASSPVGESGAGELFF
TGTGCCAGCAGCCCGGTGGGGGAGTCGGGAGCCGGGGAGCTGTTTTTT
>TRBJ1-2|many|TRBV7-8|13|NA
CASSLNREYGYTF
TGTGCCAGCAGCTTGAACAGAGAATATGGCTACACCTTC
>TRBJ2-2|NA|TRBV6-5|17|NA
CASSFTSWEANTGELFF
TGTGCCAGCAGTTTTACCTCCTGGGAGGCGAACACCGGGGAGCTGTTTTTT
>TRBJ1-6|few|TRBV6-1|16|NA
CASSPTGTTYNSPLHF
TGTGCCAGCAGTCCTACCGGGACAACATATAATTCACCCCTCCACTTT
>TRBJ2-5|many|TRBV6-5|13|NA
CASSYRRAETQYF
TGTGCCAGCAGTTACCGTAGGGCAGAGACCCAGTACTTC
>TRBJ2-7|NA|TRBV19|14|TRBD1
CASRHGQETDEQYF
TGTGCCAGTAGGCATGGACAGGAGACTGACGAGCAGTACTTC
>TRBJ2-1|NA|TRBV5-1|17|TRBD2
CASSPVASGIVDNEQFF
TGCGCCAGCAGCCCTGTTGCTAGCGGAATTGTAGACAATGAGCAGTTCTTC
>TRBJ2-1|NA|TRBV11-2|13|NA
CASSAPGRDEQFF
TGTGCCAGCAGCGCACCAGGGCGGGATGAGCAGTTCTTC
>TRBJ2-3|NA|TRBV19|16|NA
CASSGSGTTFTDTQYF
TGTGCCAGTAGTGGGTCCGGGACCACGTTCACAGATACGCAGTATTTT
>TRBJ2-1|few|TRBV4-1|10|NA
CASNHNEQFF
TGCGCCAGCAACCACAATGAGCAGTTCTTC
>TRBJ2-7|many|TRBV5-1|13|NA
CASSSAGYYEQYF
TGCGCCAGCAGCTCCGCGGGGTACTACGAGCAGTACTTC
>TRBJ2-7|many|TRBV12-3/TRBV12-4|14|TRBD1
CASTPGQVGYEQYF
TGTGCCAGCACCCCAGGACAGGTCGGCTACGAGCAGTACTTC
>TRBJ2-1|many|TRBV28|14|TRBD2
CASSAGGVDNEQFF
TGTGCCAGCAGCGCGGGAGGGGTTGACAATGAGCAGTTCTTC
>TRBJ1-5|NA|TRBV12-3/TRBV12-4|12|NA
CASSLEGRPQHF
TGTGCCAGCAGTTTAGAGGGTAGGCCCCAGCATTTT
>TRBJ2-5|many|TRBV28|13|NA
CASSAPGQETQYF
TGTGCCAGCAGTGCCCCCGGCCAAGAGACCCAGTACTTC
>TRBJ1-2|many|TRBV12-3/TRBV12-4|14|NA
CASSSGGPFYGYTF
TGTGCCAGCAGTTCAGGAGGGCCTTTTTATGGCTACACCTTC
>TRBJ2-7|many|TRBV11-3|12|NA
CASSLDIYEQYF
TGTGCCAGCAGCTTAGATATCTACGAGCAGTACTTC
>TRBJ2-4|many|TRBV7-2|15|NA
CASSLTPIAKNIQYF
TGTGCCAGCAGCTTAACTCCTATAGCCAAAAACATTCAGTACTTC
>TRBJ1-4|NA|TRBV6-1|16|NA
CASSDPGRTTNEKLFF
TGTGCCAGCAGTGACCCGGGCCGAACAACTAATGAAAAACTGTTTTTT
>TRBJ1-6|many|TRBV28|12|NA
CASKSGVAPLHF
TGTGCCAGCAAGTCTGGTGTAGCGCCCCTCCACTTT
>TRBJ2-4|many|TRBV6-6|12|NA
CASSYGGDIQYF
TGTGCCAGCAGTTACGGGGGAGACATTCAGTACTTC
>TRBJ1-2|many|TRBV2|12|NA
CASSEASYGYTF
TGTGCCAGCAGTGAAGCTTCCTATGGCTACACCTTC
>TRBJ2-1|many|TRBV7-9|13|NA
CASSEIAYNEQFF
TGTGCCAGCAGCGAAATCGCTTACAATGAGCAGTTCTTC
>TRBJ2-7|few|TRBV7-9|17|TRBD2
CASRQTSGRLLSYEQYF
TGTGCCAGCAGGCAGACTAGCGGGAGATTACTATCCTACGAGCAGTACTTC
>TRBJ2-3|NA|TRBV7-9|15|NA
CASSNDHGATDTQYF
TGTGCCAGCAGCAACGACCACGGAGCCACAGATACGCAGTATTTT
>TRBJ1-5|many|TRBV11-2|15|NA
CASSSQRDSNQPQHF
TGTGCCAGCAGCTCACAGCGGGATAGCAATCAGCCCCAGCATTTT
>TRBJ2-3|many|TRBV28|13|NA
CASSPSSSDTQYF
TGTGCCAGCAGCCCTAGCAGCTCAGATACGCAGTATTTT
>TRBJ2-1|many|TRBV2|17|TRBD2
CASSQSNLAGVIGEQFF
TGTGCCAGCAGTCAATCGAACCTAGCGGGAGTAATCGGTGAGCAGTTCTTC
>TRBJ2-7|NA|TRBV3-1|12|NA
CASSRLNYEQYF
TGTGCCAGCAGCCGACTGAACTACGAGCAGTACTTC
>TRBJ1-2|NA|TRBV12-3/TRBV12-4|13|NA
CASSFTGAYGYTF
TGTGCCAGCAGTTTCACGGGCGCCTATGGCTACACCTTC
>TRBJ2-4|few|TRBV20-1|12|NA
CSGLNHANIQYF
TGCAGTGGACTCAATCATGCTAACATTCAGTACTTC